This T cell receptor beta chain was observed in a study of T-cell memory formation after mild COVID-19 (dated by TCRdb to the early 2020s). Describing the broader study: TCR sequence clusters from the two donors were found to be largely donor specific. Two young, previously healthy adult volunteers, one female and one male, were included in the cohort. T-cell clones expanding and contracting after mild COVID-19 in two donors were tracked by longitudinal TCRalpha and TCRbeta repertoire sequencing. The paper as a whole reports these results and caveats: Only two mild cases were covered in the study, and larger cohorts including severe cases with pre-infection samples were considered necessary. The detection of some responding clones in pre-infection memory suggests that pre-existing cross-reactive memory T cells joined the SARS-CoV-2 response. Contracting CD4+ clones appeared mostly in the CM and EM memory subsets, whereas CD8+ clones were enriched in EMRA. Whether the second-wave clones peaking on day 37 were SARS-CoV-2 specific was not confirmed. Balanced CD4/CD8 phenotypes were observed for clones contracting from day 15 to 85, whereas a bias towards CD4+ was observed for a second wave of clones expanding from day 15 to 37.

Sequencing instrument: Illumina NovaSeq 6000. cDNA libraries for TCRalpha and TCRbeta were prepared by 5'RACE using constant-segment primers, with sample barcodes and unique molecular identifiers added. RNA was extracted from every sample with Trizol reagent. Libraries were amplified in two PCR steps, with a second sample barcode and Illumina TruSeq adapters added in the second step. Libraries were sequenced on an Illumina NovaSeq with 2 x 150 bp paired-end reads. Regarding the original processing steps: Reads were demultiplexed and collapsed into UMI-guided consensus sequences with migec v1.2.7. Using mixcr v2.1.11, the UMI consensuses were aligned to TRA and TRB V and J templates and assembled into clonotypes. Clonotypes were classified as expanded or contracted when called significant by both edgeR and NoisET, with noise models trained on biological replicates. For edgeR calls, the thresholds were a false discovery rate-adjusted p below 0.01 and a log2 fold-change of 1. PCA with hierarchical clustering of max-normalized trajectories of the 1000 most abundant clonotypes was used as exploratory dynamics analysis. Each responding clone was given a CD4 or CD8 phenotype based on the CD4+ and CD8+ repertoires, which had been sequenced separately. Using fastp trimming at Q25 and MiXCR clonotype assembly, TCRdb reanalyzed the public sequencing data and kept in-frame beta chains. Rows merge per CDR3 protein into single entries with the most common DNA and genes. Clone size and V and J calls follow TCRdb, not the original study. The sample data list 300,000 to 400,000 distinct CDR3 sequences, and about 13% of these were observed just once. The ten largest clones take up about 20% of the sample.

PBMCs were isolated by Ficoll-Paque density gradient centrifugation. The germline V end is reduced by 4 bases and the J end by 1 base; junction bases left unmatched: 6. Counted from cysteine to phenylalanine, this CDR3 has 15 amino acids. Here the CDR3 DNA is all that survives: 45 bases in frame from base 1. For CDR1 and CDR2, the germline V gene lists SGHRS and YFSETQ. This clonotype was counted at least ten times. This clone's antigen is unknown. No quality values exist for individual bases; no much larger clone is one base distant. The sequenced sample consisted of PBMCs or a T cell subset sorted from them (not recorded which). The clonotype originates from a man younger than 30 who had mild COVID-19 (a few samples of this study predate the infection). The sample titles of this study are shuffled in the database, so cell type and time point are left out; the donor was told from shared clones. Recombination connected TRBV5-1 to TRBJ1-1, with 8 bases aligning to TRBD1. The CDR3 protein: CASSPAGTGNTEAFF. Read as DNA, the sequence is TGCGCCAGCAGCCCAGCCGGGACAGGGAACACTGAAGCTTTCTTT. With the rest looked up from the reference TRBV5-1 and TRBJ1-1 genes rather than sequenced, the full variable domain is KAGVTQTPRYLIKTRGQQVTLSCSPISGHRSVSWYQQTPGQGLQFLFEYFSETQRNKGNFPGRFSGRQFSNSRSEMNVSTLELGDSALYLCASSPAGTGNTEAFFGQGTRLTVV.